Listed here are 16 T cell receptor beta chains from one sample, sequenced in a study of identifying expanded T cells in peripheral blood. TCRdb's table, derived via immunoSEQ multiplex PCR, lists solely in-frame clones and lacks some. The sample has 70,000 to 100,000 clones; about 88% are singletons. Sequenced sample: blood. The source of these receptors is a person aged 18-69 years in good health.

This clone turned up a few times. This sequence joins TRBV19 and TRBJ1-5; D is ambiguous. Trimming took off 2 bases at V and 7 bases at J, with 12 bases between the two ends. Germline-derived CDR1 and CDR2 are LNHDA and SQIVND (reference sequence). This CDR3 has 14 amino acids. The CDR3 protein is CASSITGARQPQHF. In nucleotides, the CDR3 is TGTGCCAGTAGTATAACCGGCGCCCGGCAGCCCCAGCATTTT. Variable domain in full (rest from reference TRBV19 and TRBJ1-5): DGGITQSPKYLFRKEGQNVTLSCEQNLNHDAMYWYRQDPGQGLRLIYYSQIVNDFQKGDIAEGYSVSREKKESFPLTVTSAQKNPTAFYLCASSITGARQPQHFGDGTRLSIL.

V is TRBV5-4 and J is TRBJ2-1; perhaps TRBD1 as D (5 bases). Germline V gene lookup returns CDR1 SGHNT and CDR2 YYREEE (reference sequence). The CDR3 loop spans 15 amino acids. The V end lost 6 bases, the J end lost 2 bases, and 15 bases lay between the germline ends. CDR3 in DNA: TGTGCCAGCACCCTCAGTAGGGGTGCCTACAATGAGCAGTTCTTC. Translating gives CASTLSRGAYNEQFF.

This clone occurred once. CDR3 in amino acids: CASRPGQYYEQYF. The DNA for the CDR3 is TGTGCCAGCAGACCGGGACAGTACTACGAGCAGTACTTC. The chain joins TRBV7-2 to TRBJ2-7; 7 nucleotides line up with TRBD1. Germline loops: CDR1 SGHTA, CDR2 FQGNSA. Germline trimming cut 6 bases from V and 3 bases from J; bases unmatched to any gene: 5. The CDR3 is 13 residues long.

V gene TRBV11-2 combines with J gene TRBJ1-5, with D hard to call. V was pared by 1 base and J by 2 bases, with 9 bases between. This CDR3 region has 15 residues. CDR1 SGHAT and CDR2 FQNNGV come from the germline V gene. This CDR3 reads CASSLAPEGNQPQHF. The CDR3 DNA sequence: TGTGCCAGCAGCTTAGCCCCCGAGGGCAATCAGCCCCAGCATTTT.

In this sample, this clone turned up a few times. This chain joins TRBV11-2 and TRBJ1-3; D is unresolved. The V gene's germline CDR1 is SGHAT and CDR2 FQNNGV. The V and J ends lost 7 bases and 0 bases respectively, with 7 bases between them. The CDR3 totals 13 residues. The CDR3 DNA sequence: TGTGCCAGCAACAAGTTCTCTGGAAACACCATATATTTT. This gives the protein CASNKFSGNTIYF.

The chain has TRBV19 and TRBJ1-6; 11 positions agree with TRBD1. The CDR3 sequence is 16 residues long. Unmatched junction bases numbered 4, after V lost 3 bases and J lost 6 bases. In germline, CDR1 is LNHDA, CDR2 SQIVND (reference sequence). CDR3 protein: CASSILGTGGNSPLHF. The DNA of the CDR3 is TGTGCCAGTAGTATCCTCGGGACAGGGGGTAATTCACCCCTCCACTTT.

The chain combines TRBV4-1 with TRBJ1-3, with D perhaps matching TRBD1 (6 bases). Germline CDR1 and CDR2: MGHRA and YSYEKL. Trimming cost V 0 bases and J 0 bases, with 12 bases left between them. The CDR3 contains 17 residues. CDR3 residues: CASSQDGGKSSGNTIYF. In DNA form, the CDR3 reads TGCGCCAGCAGCCAAGATGGGGGCAAGAGCTCTGGAAACACCATATATTTT.

This clone was seen once. The genes are TRBV13 and TRBJ2-7; TRBD1 is a possible D gene (5 bases). Between the trimmed V and J ends, which lost 5 bases and 3 bases, there was a span of 23 bases. CDR3 size: 17 residues. Germline CDR1 PRHDT, CDR2 FYEKMQ (reference sequence). CDR3 sequence reads: CASSPATATKGHYEQYF. The CDR3, as DNA: TGTGCCAGCAGCCCAGCGACAGCCACAAAAGGGCACTACGAGCAGTACTTC. The complete variable domain, with remaining parts taken from reference TRBV13 and TRBJ2-7, reads AAGVIQSPRHLIKEKRETATLKCYPIPRHDTVYWYQQGPGQDPQFLISFYEKMQSDKGSIPDRFSAQQFSDYHSELNMSSLELGDSALYFCASSPATATKGHYEQYFGPGTRLTVT.

This clone has just a few counts. The chain has TRBV6-1 and TRBJ1-5; tentatively, D is TRBD1 (6 bases). The CDR3 totals 14 residues. Germline CDR1 reads MNHNS; CDR2 reads SASEGT. V was trimmed by 5 bases and J by 3 bases, leaving 11 bases between them. CDR3 sequence: CASSRDTLNQPQHF. CDR3 in DNA: TGTGCCAGCAGTCGGGACACCCTCAATCAGCCCCAGCATTTT.

This clone was seen only once. This chain uses TRBV15 with TRBJ2-1; possibly TRBD1 or TRBD2 for D (5 bases each). The CDR3 sequence is 16 residues long. V was trimmed by 1 base and J by 5 bases, leaving 15 bases between them. Germline assignment: CDR1 LNHNV and CDR2 YYDKDF (reference sequence). The CDR3 coding sequence is TGTGCCACCAGCAGAGGAAGGGGAGAGGTGAACAATGAGCAGTTCTTC. This codes for CATSRGRGEVNNEQFF.

This chain links TRBV27 with TRBJ2-2, with D perhaps matching TRBD1 or TRBD2 (5 bases each). Germline values: CDR1 MNHEY, CDR2 SMNVEV (reference sequence). V lost 6 bases, J lost 6 bases, and 11 bases lay in between. CDR3 length equals 13 residues. The CDR3: CASSGTSAGELFF. The CDR3 nucleotides are TGTGCCAGCAGCGGGACGTCGGCCGGGGAGCTGTTTTTT.

J is TRBJ2-7 and V is TRBV28; TRBD1 aligns across 11 bases. Germline V gene data show CDR1 as MDHEN and CDR2 as SYDVKM. Trimming at V came to 6 bases and at J to 2 bases, leaving 3 bases not matched to a gene. CDR3 size: 14 residues. The CDR3 protein is CASRKGQGAYEQYF. In DNA form, the CDR3 reads TGTGCCAGCAGAAAGGGACAGGGGGCCTACGAGCAGTACTTC.

This clone appeared a few times. V gene TRBV25-1 combines with J gene TRBJ2-1, with D perhaps matching TRBD2 (6 bases). Germline V gene sequence: CDR1 MGHDK, CDR2 SYGVNS. The CDR3 is made up of 12 amino acids. Between the trimmed V and J ends, which lost 6 bases and 9 bases, there was a span of 12 bases. For the CDR3, the DNA is TGTGCCAGCAGGATAAAAGCGGGTGAGCAGTTCTTC. This sequence encodes CASRIKAGEQFF.

The chain has TRBV9 and TRBJ1-1; TRBD1 aligns across 12 bases. Trimming removed 3 bases from V and 0 bases from J; junction bases left unmatched: 6. Germline lookup yields CDR1 SGDLS and CDR2 YYNGEE. The CDR3 runs to 17 residues. As DNA, the CDR3 is TGTGCCAGCAGCGCGAAGGGACAGGGGGCGTTGAACACTGAAGCTTTCTTT. This encodes CASSAKGQGALNTEAFF.

The genes are TRBV6-1 and TRBJ2-7; TRBD1 or TRBD2 may be the D gene (5 bases each). The germline CDR1 and CDR2 sequences are MNHNS and SASEGT. Trimming stripped 11 bases from V and 2 bases from J, with 13 bases between. This CDR3 comprises 12 residues. CDR3 DNA: TGTGCCGGTGGGACGGTGACCTACGAGCAGTACTTC. Protein sequence: CAGGTVTYEQYF.

The rearrangement joins TRBV10-3 to TRBJ1-5; D call uncertain. Germline CDR1 reads ENHRY; CDR2 reads SYGVKD. V dropped 3 bases and J dropped 9 bases, with 12 bases sitting between them. The CDR3 length is 13 residues. The CDR3 region has the DNA TGTGCCATCAGTGAAGCAGGATTAGGGCCCCAGCATTTT. Residues: CAISEAGLGPQHF.